The sequence of this T cell receptor beta chain was determined in a study of a mutant IDH1 vaccine in newly diagnosed glioma. Looking at the study overall: Of treated patients, around 60% were men and roughly 38% women, averaging roughly 40 years.

Clones were sequenced by immunoSEQ multiplex PCR, and TCRdb holds only the in-frame ones, with some missing. The sample includes fewer than 55,000 clones, less than 65% seen only once; the top ten take 4% to 5.5%. As for this clone: What it binds is unknown.

The CDR3 is 15 amino acids. V lost 8 bases and J 2 bases, leaving 17 bases between the germline ends. Per the germline V gene, CDR1 is SNHLY and CDR2 is FYNNEI. Regarding time point: week 47, end of study. Vaccination comprised doses that each held 300 ug of mutant IDH1 20-mer peptide, plus topical imiquimod. This sample comprised peripheral blood mononuclear cells (PBMCs), obtained from a glioma patient whose treatment included an IDH1 peptide vaccine. The receptor's source is a man in his forties or fifties with glioma. Some clones in this sample may be carry-over from other donors' samples. The chain employs TRBV2 and TRBJ2-3, with D perhaps being TRBD1 or TRBD2 (5 bases each). The CDR3 reads CASQGASGLTDTQYF. The CDR3 region has the DNA TGTGCCAGCCAAGGGGCCAGCGGACTCACAGATACGCAGTATTTT. Full variable domain (outside the CDR3, taken from reference TRBV2 and TRBJ2-3): EPEVTQTPSHQVTQMGQEVILRCVPISNHLYFYWYRQILGQKVEFLVSFYNNEISEKSEIFDDQFSVERPDGSNFTLKIRSTKLEDSAMYFCASQGASGLTDTQYFGPGTRLTVL.